Listed here are 32 T cell receptor beta chains from one sample, sequenced in a study of monozygotic twins with inflammatory bowel disease. TCRdb reanalyzed the 5' RACE reads, giving one entry per CDR3 protein sequence and no DNA. The sample table sets out under 200,000 distinct CDR3 sequences. The source material was blood. The receptors here all came from a human donor with ulcerative colitis or Crohn's disease, or a healthy co-twin of an affected twin (not recorded which).

The rearrangement uses TRBV5-4 and TRBJ2-3; the TCRdb call, TRBD2, lacks DNA for checking. This CDR3 has 15 amino acids. CDR1 is SGHNT and CDR2 is YYREEE in the germline V gene (reference sequence). CDR3 residues: CASPSGLDNTETQYF.

The genes are TRBV7-2 and TRBJ1-2. This CDR3 comprises 13 residues. Per the germline V gene, CDR1 is SGHTA and CDR2 is FQGNSA. The CDR3 loop reads CASSLLGGHGYTF.

The chain links TRBV24-1 to TRBJ2-7; checking the TCRdb D call of TRBD1 is not possible without DNA. The germline V gene has CDR1 KGHDR and CDR2 SFDVKD. The CDR3 is 14 residues long. CDR3 amino acids: CATSERDRPGEQYF.

V gene TRBV12-3 or TRBV12-4 combines with J gene TRBJ2-7. The CDR3 is made up of 14 amino acids. The CDR3: CASSLAGGSREQYF.

The chain carries TRBV7-9 and TRBJ2-3; TCRdb returns TRBD1, unconfirmable since there is no DNA. The germline gives CDR1 SEHNR, CDR2 FQNEAQ (reference sequence). The CDR3 extends over 17 amino acids. CDR3 region: CASSLRDRGPVTDTQYF.

V and J are TRBV20-1 and TRBJ2-7; TCRdb's D gene call, TRBD1, goes unchecked for lack of DNA. Germline-derived CDR1 and CDR2 are DFQATT and SNEGSKA (reference sequence). The CDR3 has 15 amino acids. The CDR3 sequence is CSARIIPLVSYEQYF.

The chain carries TRBV29-1 and TRBJ2-7; with no DNA, the TCRdb D assignment of TRBD1 cannot be verified. The CDR3 sequence is 14 residues long. Germline CDR1 SQVTM, CDR2 ANQGSEA. CDR3 loop: CSVAATGSSYEQYF.

V and J are TRBV20-1 and TRBJ2-5; TCRdb's D call, TRBD1, is unchecked because there is no DNA. This CDR3 contains 14 residues. From germline, CDR1 is DFQATT and CDR2 SNEGSKA (reference sequence). The chain's CDR3 is CSAPDGTGQETQYF.

This chain uses TRBV30 with TRBJ1-5; TCRdb's assignment of TRBD1 cannot be checked, as there is no DNA. The CDR3 consists of 15 residues. CDR1 is GTSNPN, CDR2 SVGIG, per germline (reference sequence). CDR3 protein: CAWLPRTGTNQPQHF. Drawing the rest from reference TRBV30 and TRBJ1-5, the complete variable domain is SQTIHQWPATLVQPVGSPLSLECTVEGTSNPNLYWYRQAAGRGLQLLFYSVGIGQISSEVPQNLSASRPQDRQFILSSKKLLLSDSGFYLCAWLPRTGTNQPQHFGDGTRLSIL.

The V call is TRBV12-3 or TRBV12-4, the J call TRBJ2-7; no DNA is available, so the TRBD2 call from TCRdb remains unchecked. This CDR3 is built from 16 residues. The chain's CDR3 is CASSSIDVAGAYEQYF.

CDR3 sequence reads: CASSEMTSYNEQFF. V gene TRBV28 combines with J gene TRBJ2-1; TCRdb's D call of TRBD2 is untestable without DNA. Germline loops: CDR1 MDHEN, CDR2 SYDVKM. This CDR3 region has 14 residues.

The chain links TRBV5-5 to TRBJ2-2. Germline V gene sequence: CDR1 SGHKS, CDR2 YYEKEE (reference sequence). This CDR3 spans 15 amino acids. The chain's CDR3 is CASSRWTGNTGELFF. Drawing the rest from reference TRBV5-5 and TRBJ2-2, the complete variable domain is DAGVTQSPTHLIKTRGQQVTLRCSPISGHKSVSWYQQVLGQGPQFIFQYYEKEERGRGNFPDRFSARQFPNYSSELNVNALLLGDSALYLCASSRWTGNTGELFFGEGSRLTVL.

This chain joins TRBV5-1 and TRBJ1-2; TCRdb proposes TRBD1, but this gene call is untestable without DNA. This CDR3 comprises 14 residues. Per the germline V gene, CDR1 is SGHRS and CDR2 is YFSETQ. CDR3 region: CASSDRDGDYGYTF.

The J gene is TRBJ2-2, the V gene TRBV7-3. The CDR3 runs to 14 residues. Germline V CDR1 and CDR2: SGHTA, FQGTGA. The CDR3 loop is CASSIALSTGELFF.

The chain links TRBV7-6 to TRBJ2-4; TCRdb designates TRBD1, a call that cannot be tested without DNA. In germline, CDR1 is SGHVS, CDR2 FNYEAQ. CDR3 size: 13 residues. The CDR3 spells CASSHSTGNIQYF.

V gene TRBV12-3 or TRBV12-4 combines with J gene TRBJ1-5. This CDR3 contains 18 residues. Here the CDR3 reads CASSPGGLDSHSNQPQHF.

The rearrangement links TRBV28 to TRBJ1-6. In germline, CDR1 is MDHEN, CDR2 SYDVKM. The CDR3 is made up of 18 amino acids. The CDR3 reads CASNTLSAGYSYNSPLHF.

J is TRBJ2-2 and V is TRBV11-2; TCRdb's D gene call, TRBD1, goes unchecked for lack of DNA. The CDR3 runs to 13 residues. Germline lookup yields CDR1 SGHAT and CDR2 FQNNGV. The CDR3: CASSPDRTGELFF.

This chain joins TRBV19 and TRBJ2-1; TCRdb gives TRBD2 as the D gene, but with no DNA this cannot be confirmed. In germline, CDR1 is LNHDA, CDR2 SQIVND (reference sequence). The CDR3 totals 16 residues. CDR3 protein: CASVRTSGASYNEQFF.

The V call is TRBV3-1, the J call TRBJ1-5; no DNA is available, so the TRBD1 call from TCRdb remains unchecked. The CDR3 has 14 amino acids. Looked up from germline, CDR1 is LGHDT and CDR2 is YNNKEL (reference sequence). The CDR3 loop is CASSQMGGNQPQHF.

The V call is TRBV20-1, the J call TRBJ1-2; TCRdb outputs TRBD1, but without DNA this stays unchecked. Germline lookup yields CDR1 DFQATT and CDR2 SNEGSKA (reference sequence). The CDR3 length is 15 residues. The CDR3 reads CSASPRTGTSYGYTF.

The genes are TRBV5-6 and TRBJ2-6. CDR1 SGHDT and CDR2 YYEEEE come from the germline V gene. The CDR3 totals 15 residues. CDR3 sequence reads: CASSRGNSGANVLTF.

The chain links TRBV7-9 to TRBJ2-1. This CDR3 has 12 amino acids. Germline V gives CDR1 SEHNR, CDR2 FQNEAQ (reference sequence). The CDR3: CASSFLYNEQFF.

The chain recombines TRBV27 with TRBJ2-1. The germline gives CDR1 MNHEY, CDR2 SMNVEV (reference sequence). The CDR3 totals 14 residues. The chain's CDR3 is CASSLSGTIGEQFF.

The rearrangement links TRBV6-5 to TRBJ1-5. The CDR3 covers 16 residues. CDR1 is MNHEY, CDR2 SVGAGI, per germline. The CDR3 reads CASSSQGGLRNQPQHF.

The chain carries TRBV25-1 and TRBJ2-2; TCRdb's D gene call, TRBD2, goes unchecked for lack of DNA. Germline-derived CDR1 and CDR2 are MGHDK and SYGVNS. CDR3 size: 15 residues. The CDR3 here is CASRIGGRDTGELFF.

The chain carries TRBV30 and TRBJ2-1; the TRBD1 assignment by TCRdb is unverifiable without DNA. The CDR3 covers 15 residues. Germline CDR1 and CDR2: GTSNPN and SVGIG (reference sequence). The CDR3 here is CAWSVSGISNNEQFF.

V usage is TRBV6-2 or TRBV6-3 and J usage is TRBJ2-1; TCRdb indicates TRBD1, and absent DNA this call remains unverified. The CDR3 is made up of 12 amino acids. From germline, CDR1 is MNHEY and CDR2 SVGEGT. The CDR3 reads CASAGESMKQFF.

This chain uses TRBV6-2 or TRBV6-3 with TRBJ2-7; the D call from TCRdb, TRBD1, cannot be confirmed without DNA. The CDR3 extends over 11 amino acids. Germline V gene sequence: CDR1 MNHEY, CDR2 SVGEGT. The CDR3 sequence: CASTPGVQQYF.

The rearrangement joins TRBV5-1 to TRBJ2-2; as DNA is missing, the TRBD2 call by TCRdb cannot be tested. CDR1 is SGHRS and CDR2 is YFSETQ in the germline V gene. The CDR3 runs to 14 residues. The CDR3 loop is CASSRDWNTGELFF.

V and J are TRBV29-1 and TRBJ2-7; TCRdb's D gene call, TRBD1, goes unchecked for lack of DNA. CDR3 length equals 13 residues. CDR1 and CDR2 from the germline V gene are SQVTM and ANQGSEA. The CDR3 region is CSVAGSPTYEQYF.

This sequence joins TRBV29-1 and TRBJ2-7; TCRdb outputs TRBD1, but without DNA this stays unchecked. Germline V gene data show CDR1 as SQVTM and CDR2 as ANQGSEA. The CDR3 is made up of 11 amino acids. The CDR3: CSVNRGYEQYF.